This T cell receptor beta chain was documented in a study of T cells in Graves' hyperthyroidism and ophthalmopathy. Remarks on this clonotype: The junction departs from germline at one end; a sequencing error may be responsible.

Germline-derived CDR1 and CDR2 are SGHNT and YENEEA. The CDR3 totals 12 residues. Researchers amplified the TCR beta CDR3 regions from RNA transcripts. The HTBI primer set drove a first-round RT-PCR of the TCR CDR3. In TCRdb, the multiplex PCR reads were re-called with MiXCR into one record per CDR3 protein. The data show 400,000 to 450,000 distinct CDR3 sequences, roughly 14% seen once. The specimen was blood. This clonotype originated in a man younger than 35 with Graves' ophthalmopathy. The rearrangement uses TRBV11-3 and TRBJ1-2, with 7 bases aligning to TRBD1. Here the CDR3 DNA reads TGTGCCAGCACCGACAGGGCCTATGGCTGCACCTTC. Encoded protein: CASTDRAYGCTF.